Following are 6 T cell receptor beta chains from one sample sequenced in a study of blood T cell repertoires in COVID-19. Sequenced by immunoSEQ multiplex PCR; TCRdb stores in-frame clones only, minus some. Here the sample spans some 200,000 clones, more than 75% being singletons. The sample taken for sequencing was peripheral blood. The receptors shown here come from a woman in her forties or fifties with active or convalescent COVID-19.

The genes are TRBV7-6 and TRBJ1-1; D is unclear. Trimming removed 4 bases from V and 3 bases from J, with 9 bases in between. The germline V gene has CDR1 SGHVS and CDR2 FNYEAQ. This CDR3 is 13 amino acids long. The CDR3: CASSSNRHTEAFF. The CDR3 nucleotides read TGTGCCAGCAGCTCAAACAGACACACTGAAGCTTTCTTT.

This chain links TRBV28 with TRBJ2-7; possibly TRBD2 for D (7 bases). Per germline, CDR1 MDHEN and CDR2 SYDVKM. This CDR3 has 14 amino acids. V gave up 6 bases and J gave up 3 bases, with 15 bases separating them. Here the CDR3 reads CASRRGGTIYEQYF. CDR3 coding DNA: TGTGCCAGCAGACGGGGAGGGACAATCTACGAGCAGTACTTC.

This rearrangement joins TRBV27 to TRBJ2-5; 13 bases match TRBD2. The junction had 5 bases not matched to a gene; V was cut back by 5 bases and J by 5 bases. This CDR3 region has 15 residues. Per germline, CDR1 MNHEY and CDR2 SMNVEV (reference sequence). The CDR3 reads CASSALAGGQETQYF. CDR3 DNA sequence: TGTGCCAGCAGTGCACTAGCGGGGGGGCAGGAGACCCAGTACTTC.

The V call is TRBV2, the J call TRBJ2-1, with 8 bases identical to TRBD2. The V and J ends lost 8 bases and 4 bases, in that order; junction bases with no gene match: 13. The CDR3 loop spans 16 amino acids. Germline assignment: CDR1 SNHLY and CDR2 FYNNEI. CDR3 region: CASAGGLVGGYNEQFF. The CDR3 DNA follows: TGTGCCAGCGCGGGGGGATTGGTGGGCGGGTACAATGAGCAGTTCTTC.

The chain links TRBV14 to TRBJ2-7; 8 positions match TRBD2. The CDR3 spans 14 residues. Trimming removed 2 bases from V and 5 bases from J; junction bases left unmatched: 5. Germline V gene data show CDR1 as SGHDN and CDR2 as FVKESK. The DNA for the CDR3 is TGTGCCAGCAGCCAATTTAGCGGGGTGAACGAGCAGTACTTC. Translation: CASSQFSGVNEQYF. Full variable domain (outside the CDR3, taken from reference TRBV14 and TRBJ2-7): EAGVTQFPSHSVIEKGQTVTLRCDPISGHDNLYWYRRVMGKEIKFLLHFVKESKQDESGMPNNRFLAERTGGTYSTLKVQPAELEDSGVYFCASSQFSGVNEQYFGPGTRLTVT.

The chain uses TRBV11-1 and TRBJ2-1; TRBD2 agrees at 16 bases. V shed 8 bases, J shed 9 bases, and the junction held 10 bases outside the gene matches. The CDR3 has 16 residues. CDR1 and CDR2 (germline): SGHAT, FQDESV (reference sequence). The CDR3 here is CASGSGLAGGLSEQFF. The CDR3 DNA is TGTGCCAGCGGTTCGGGACTAGCGGGAGGGCTCAGTGAGCAGTTCTTC.